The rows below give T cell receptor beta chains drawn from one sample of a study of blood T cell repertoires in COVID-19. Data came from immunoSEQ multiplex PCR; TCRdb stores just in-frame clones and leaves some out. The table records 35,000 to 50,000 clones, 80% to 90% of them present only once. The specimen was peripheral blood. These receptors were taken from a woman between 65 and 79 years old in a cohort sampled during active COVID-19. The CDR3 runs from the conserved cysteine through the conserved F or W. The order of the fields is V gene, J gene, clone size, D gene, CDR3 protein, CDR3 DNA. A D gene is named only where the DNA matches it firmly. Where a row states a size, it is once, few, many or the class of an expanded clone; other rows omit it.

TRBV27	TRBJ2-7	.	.	CASRMAGPHYEQYF	TGTGCCAGCCGAATGGCGGGACCCCACTACGAGCAGTACTTC
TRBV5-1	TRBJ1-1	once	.	CASGVGTEAFF	TGCGCCTCGGGGGTAGGCACTGAAGCTTTCTTT
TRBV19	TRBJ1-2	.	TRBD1	CASTPTGERYGYTF	TGTGCCAGTACCCCGACAGGGGAAAGATATGGCTACACCTTC
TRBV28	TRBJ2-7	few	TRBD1	CASRLQGGGYEQYF	TGTGCCAGCAGATTACAGGGGGGCGGCTACGAGCAGTACTTC
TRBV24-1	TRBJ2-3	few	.	CATSDFGGDADTQYF	TGTGCCACCAGTGATTTCGGGGGTGACGCAGATACGCAGTATTTT
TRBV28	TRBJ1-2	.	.	CASSERGKRTF	TGTGCCAGCAGTGAAAGGGGGAAGCGCACCTTC
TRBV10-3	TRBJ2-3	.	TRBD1	CAISDRTGASTDTQYF	TGTGCCATCAGTGATAGGACAGGGGCTAGCACAGATACGCAGTATTTT
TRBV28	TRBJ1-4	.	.	CASSLPGAMDEKLFF	TGTGCCAGCAGTTTACCAGGGGCCATGGATGAAAAACTGTTTTTT
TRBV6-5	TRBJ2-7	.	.	CASKTGPYEQYF	TGTGCCAGCAAAACAGGCCCCTACGAGCAGTACTTC
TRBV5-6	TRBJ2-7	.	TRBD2	CASGSPAGASYEQYF	TGTGCCAGCGGATCTCCGGCGGGAGCGTCCTACGAGCAGTACTTC
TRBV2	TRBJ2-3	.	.	CASRSSSTDTQYF	TGTGCCAGCAGGTCGTCGAGCACAGATACGCAGTATTTT
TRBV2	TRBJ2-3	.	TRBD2	CASRGLAPDTQYF	TGTGCCAGCAGGGGACTAGCGCCGGATACGCAGTATTTT
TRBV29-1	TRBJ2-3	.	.	CSVLSYETPTDTQYF	TGCAGCGTTCTCAGTTACGAAACCCCTACAGATACGCAGTATTTT
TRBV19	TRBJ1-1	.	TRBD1	CASSPGTGGFWTEAFF	TGTGCCAGTAGTCCCGGGACAGGGGGTTTCTGGACTGAAGCTTTCTTT
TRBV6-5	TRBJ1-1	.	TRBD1	CASSYTGGLSEAFF	TGTGCCAGCAGTTACACAGGGGGATTAAGTGAAGCTTTCTTT
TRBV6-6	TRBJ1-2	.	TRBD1	CASSYRTGEGYTF	TGTGCCAGCAGTTACCGGACAGGGGAAGGCTACACCTTC